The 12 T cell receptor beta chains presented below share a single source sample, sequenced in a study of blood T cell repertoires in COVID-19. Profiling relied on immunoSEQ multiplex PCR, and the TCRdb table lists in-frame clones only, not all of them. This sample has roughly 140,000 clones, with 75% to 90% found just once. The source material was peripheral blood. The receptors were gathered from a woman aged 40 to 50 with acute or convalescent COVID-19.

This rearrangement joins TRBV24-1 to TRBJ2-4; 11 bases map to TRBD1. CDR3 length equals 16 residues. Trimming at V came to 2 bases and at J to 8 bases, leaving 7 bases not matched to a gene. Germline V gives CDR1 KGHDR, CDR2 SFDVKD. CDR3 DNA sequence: TGTGCCACCAGTGATTCTAATGGACAGGGGGCTTACATTCAGTACTTC. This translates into CATSDSNGQGAYIQYF.

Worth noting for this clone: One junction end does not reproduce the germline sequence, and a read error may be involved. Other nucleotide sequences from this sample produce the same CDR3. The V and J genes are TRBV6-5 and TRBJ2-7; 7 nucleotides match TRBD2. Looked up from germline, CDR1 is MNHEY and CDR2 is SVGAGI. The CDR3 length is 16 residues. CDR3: CASSYRYRGGSGEQYF. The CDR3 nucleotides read TGTGCCAGCAGTTACCGTTACCGGGGAGGGTCCGGCGAGCAGTATTTC.

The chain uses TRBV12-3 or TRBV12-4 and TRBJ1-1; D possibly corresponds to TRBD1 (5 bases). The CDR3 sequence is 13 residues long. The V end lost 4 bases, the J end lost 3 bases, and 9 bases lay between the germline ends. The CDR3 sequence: CASSWVGDTEAFF. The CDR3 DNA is TGTGCCAGCAGTTGGGTAGGGGACACTGAAGCTTTCTTT.

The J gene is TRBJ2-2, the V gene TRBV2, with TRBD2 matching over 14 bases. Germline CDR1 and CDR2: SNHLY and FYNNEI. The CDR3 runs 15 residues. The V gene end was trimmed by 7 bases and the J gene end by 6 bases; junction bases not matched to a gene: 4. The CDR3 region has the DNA TGTGCCAGCACCCCGGGACTAGCGGGAGCCGGGGAGCTGTTTTTT. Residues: CASTPGLAGAGELFF. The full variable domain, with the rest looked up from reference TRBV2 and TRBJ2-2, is EPEVTQTPSHQVTQMGQEVILRCVPISNHLYFYWYRQILGQKVEFLVSFYNNEISEKSEIFDDQFSVERPDGSNFTLKIRSTKLEDSAMYFCASTPGLAGAGELFFGEGSRLTVL.

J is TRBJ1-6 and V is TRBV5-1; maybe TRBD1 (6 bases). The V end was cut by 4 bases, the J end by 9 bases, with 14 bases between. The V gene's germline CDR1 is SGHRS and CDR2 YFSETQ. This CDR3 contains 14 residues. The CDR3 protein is CASSRGQGASPLHF. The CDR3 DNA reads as TGCGCCAGCAGCCGGGGACAAGGGGCTTCACCCCTCCACTTT.

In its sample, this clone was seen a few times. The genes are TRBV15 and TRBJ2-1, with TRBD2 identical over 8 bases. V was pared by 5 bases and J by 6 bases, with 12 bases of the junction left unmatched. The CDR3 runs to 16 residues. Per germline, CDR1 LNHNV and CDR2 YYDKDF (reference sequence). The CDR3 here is CATSGKAGGPRNEQFF. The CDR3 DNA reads TGTGCCACCAGCGGTAAGGCGGGGGGCCCCCGCAATGAGCAGTTCTTC.

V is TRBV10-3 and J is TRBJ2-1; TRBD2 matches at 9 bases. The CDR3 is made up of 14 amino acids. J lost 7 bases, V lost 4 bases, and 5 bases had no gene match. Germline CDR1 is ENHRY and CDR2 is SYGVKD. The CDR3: CAISAREGENEQFF. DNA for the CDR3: TGTGCCATCAGTGCGCGGGAGGGCGAGAATGAGCAGTTCTTC.

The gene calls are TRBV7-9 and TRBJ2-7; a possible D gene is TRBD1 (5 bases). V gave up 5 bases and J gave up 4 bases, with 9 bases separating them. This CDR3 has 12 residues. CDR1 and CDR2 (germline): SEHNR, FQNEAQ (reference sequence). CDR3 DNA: TGTGCCAGCAGCAGATCAGGGTACGAGCAGTACTTC. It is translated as CASSRSGYEQYF.

The CDR3 bases are TGTGCCAGCAGCCAAGATCCAGGCGGGGGGGCAGGGAACAATGAGCAGTTCTTC. It specifies CASSQDPGGGAGNNEQFF. The rearrangement links TRBV4-2 to TRBJ2-1; 9 bases map to TRBD2. Germline CDR1 is LGHNA and CDR2 is YNFKEQ. Unmatched junction bases numbered 11, after V lost 0 bases and J lost 5 bases. This CDR3 has 18 amino acids.

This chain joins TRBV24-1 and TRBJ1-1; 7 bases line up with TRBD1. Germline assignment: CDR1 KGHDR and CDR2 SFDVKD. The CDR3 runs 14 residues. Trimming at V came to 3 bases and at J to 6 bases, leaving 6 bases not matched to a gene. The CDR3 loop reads CATSDAGTASEAFF. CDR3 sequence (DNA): TGTGCCACCAGTGATGCAGGGACAGCCTCTGAAGCTTTCTTT.

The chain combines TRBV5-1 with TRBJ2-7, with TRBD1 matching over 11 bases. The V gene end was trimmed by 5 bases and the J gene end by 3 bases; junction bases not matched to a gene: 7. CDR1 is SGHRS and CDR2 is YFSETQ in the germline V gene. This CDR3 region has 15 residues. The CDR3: CASRHTGTGGYEQYF. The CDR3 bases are TGCGCCAGCAGGCATACCGGGACAGGGGGCTACGAGCAGTACTTC.

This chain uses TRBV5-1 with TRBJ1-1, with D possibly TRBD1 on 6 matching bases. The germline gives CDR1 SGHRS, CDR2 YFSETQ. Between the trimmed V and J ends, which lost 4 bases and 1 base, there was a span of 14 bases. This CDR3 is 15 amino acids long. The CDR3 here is CASSLQGQGNTEAFF. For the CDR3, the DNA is TGCGCCAGCAGCCTACAGGGACAAGGGAACACTGAAGCTTTCTTT.